A single sample gave rise to the 6 T cell receptor beta chains below, sequenced in a study of shared clonotypes between healthy human individuals. Measured with immunoSEQ multiplex PCR; TCRdb has only the in-frame clones, and not every one. The table lists roughly 1,800,000 clones, over 85% of them singletons. Naive CD8 cells, CD45RO-negative and positively selected for CCR7, excluded terminally differentiated effector memory CD45RA+ cells. The sample was naive CD8+ T cells sorted from blood. These receptors were obtained from a man aged 18-30 years in good health.

V and J are TRBV28 and TRBJ2-4, with unresolved D. The CDR3 has 14 amino acids. Per the germline V gene, CDR1 is MDHEN and CDR2 is SYDVKM. The V end was cut by 3 bases, the J end by 0 bases, with 6 bases between. The CDR3 loop reads CASSFRIAKNIQYF. Here the CDR3 DNA reads TGTGCCAGCAGTTTCAGGATAGCCAAAAACATTCAGTACTTC. The full variable domain, completed using reference TRBV28 and TRBJ2-4, is DVKVTQSSRYLVKRTGEKVFLECVQDMDHENMFWYRQDPGLGLRLIYFSYDVKMKEKGDIPEGYSVSREKKERFSLILESASTNQTSMYLCASSFRIAKNIQYFGAGTRLSVL.

The V and J genes are TRBV11-2 and TRBJ1-1, with a possible D match to TRBD1 (5 bases). The CDR3 sequence is 14 residues long. Germline assignment: CDR1 SGHAT and CDR2 FQNNGV. The V end was cut by 4 bases, the J end by 3 bases, with 12 bases between. CDR3 in DNA: TGTGCCAGCAGCTCAGGGTTAGGGTACACTGAAGCTTTCTTT. Translating it yields CASSSGLGYTEAFF.

This chain links TRBV9 with TRBJ2-2; 8 bases are shared with TRBD1. V lost 1 base, J lost 1 base, and 6 bases stayed unmatched. Germline loops: CDR1 SGDLS, CDR2 YYNGEE. CDR3 size: 17 residues. CDR3 coding DNA: TGTGCCAGCAGCGTAAGACCTACAGGGGGGAACACCGGGGAGCTGTTTTTT. It encodes CASSVRPTGGNTGELFF.

This chain links TRBV21-1 with TRBJ2-7; the table's D call TRBD2 went unverified against the DNA. TRBV21-1 is shown as a pseudogene. This CDR3 contains 17 residues. In DNA form, the CDR3 reads TGTGCCAGCAGCAATCCCCCAACAGACAGTGGAGGGTACGAGCAGTACTTC. Amino acids: CASSNPPTDSGGYEQYF.

V is TRBV13 and J is TRBJ2-7; TRBD1 matches 11 bases. Germline trimming cut 10 bases from V and 6 bases from J; bases unmatched to any gene: 11. The CDR3 has 14 residues. The V gene's germline CDR1 is PRHDT and CDR2 FYEKMQ (reference sequence). The DNA for the CDR3 is TGTGCCACGAACCCTGGGGACAGGGGGGGCGAGCAGTACTTC. Translated: CATNPGDRGGEQYF. Full variable domain (remainder filled in from reference TRBV13 and TRBJ2-7): AAGVIQSPRHLIKEKRETATLKCYPIPRHDTVYWYQQGPGQDPQFLISFYEKMQSDKGSIPDRFSAQQFSDYHSELNMSSLELGDSALYFCATNPGDRGGEQYFGPGTRLTVT.

The CDR3 region has the DNA TGTGCCAGCAGTGACGTCACCGGGGAGCTGTTTTTT. This sequence encodes CASSDVTGELFF. This chain joins TRBV6-1 and TRBJ2-2; D is unclear. V was pared by 3 bases and J by 4 bases, with 3 bases between. The CDR3 has 12 amino acids. From germline, CDR1 is MNHNS and CDR2 SASEGT.